Shown below are 11 T cell receptor beta chains from a single sample sequenced in a study of identical twins. TCRdb re-called the 5' RACE reads through MiXCR, storing one row per CDR3 protein. Of about 520,000 distinct CDR3 sequences in the sample, roughly 21% are singletons; the top ten hold about 0.99%. A further study also used this sample, focusing on T cells expressing NK-cell markers.

The sequenced sample consisted of CD4+ T cells sorted from blood. Source of these receptors: a woman aged 18-29 years in good health.

This clonotype was counted only a few times. The chain joins TRBV20-1 to TRBJ1-5; no definite D call. The V end was cut by 3 bases, the J end by 4 bases, with 7 bases between. Germline V gene data show CDR1 as DFQATT and CDR2 as SNEGSKA (reference sequence). The CDR3 runs 12 residues. Here the CDR3 reads CSASGLNQPQHF. The DNA for the CDR3 is TGCAGTGCTAGCGGACTGAATCAGCCCCAGCATTTT.

This chain joins TRBV5-1 and TRBJ2-3; TRBD2 aligns across 7 bases. The CDR3 loop spans 16 amino acids. CDR1 and CDR2 from the germline V gene are SGHRS and YFSETQ. The V gene end was trimmed by 0 bases and the J gene end by 2 bases; junction bases not matched to a gene: 6. Here the CDR3 reads CASSLGSSGNTDTQYF. Here the CDR3 DNA reads TGCGCCAGCAGCTTGGGTTCCAGCGGGAACACAGATACGCAGTATTTT.

This sequence joins TRBV2 and TRBJ2-1; 8 positions match TRBD2. The germline V gene encodes CDR1 SNHLY and CDR2 FYNNEI. The CDR3 length is 13 residues. V was pared by 6 bases and J by 8 bases, with 6 bases of the junction left unmatched. CDR3 sequence (DNA): TGTGCCAGCAGCGGGGGGGGGCCGGATGAGCAGTTCTTC. It encodes CASSGGGPDEQFF.

The rearrangement links TRBV15 to TRBJ2-5; maybe TRBD2 (6 bases). Germline V gene sequence: CDR1 LNHNV, CDR2 YYDKDF (reference sequence). Trimming shortened V by 1 base and J by 3 bases, and 21 bases separated the two germline ends. The CDR3 consists of 18 residues. The CDR3 sequence: CATSRVPGKVGEEETQYF. The CDR3 coding sequence is TGTGCCACCAGCAGAGTGCCAGGAAAAGTTGGGGAGGAAGAGACCCAGTACTTC.

The CDR3 is CASSVVRNEQFF. In DNA, the CDR3 is TGTGCCAGCAGCGTAGTGCGCAATGAGCAGTTCTTC. The rearrangement uses TRBV9 and TRBJ2-1, with D unclear. CDR3 length equals 12 residues. V was cut by 0 bases and J by 6 bases, with 4 bases left in between. In germline, CDR1 is SGDLS, CDR2 YYNGEE.

The sample holds many counts of this clonotype. V gene TRBV2 combines with J gene TRBJ2-1; TRBD2 matches at 10 bases. CDR1 SNHLY and CDR2 FYNNEI come from the germline V gene. With V trimmed by 5 bases and J by 12 bases, 4 bases remained unmatched. The CDR3 contains 12 residues. Here the CDR3 reads CASSPSGSSQFF. The CDR3 region has the DNA TGTGCCAGCAGTCCTAGCGGGAGTTCGCAGTTCTTC.

The V gene is TRBV20-1, the J gene TRBJ2-3; no clear D. This CDR3 has 13 residues. V lost 2 bases and J 2 bases, leaving 8 bases between the germline ends. CDR1 is DFQATT and CDR2 is SNEGSKA in the germline V gene (reference sequence). The CDR3 DNA follows: TGCAGTGCTAGACCTACTATCACAGATACGCAGTATTTT. This gives the protein CSARPTITDTQYF.

This clonotype was seen at least ten times. The chain links TRBV6-1 to TRBJ1-1; D is unresolved. This CDR3 region has 13 residues. Germline CDR1 and CDR2: MNHNS and SASEGT. V lost 10 bases and J 4 bases, leaving 16 bases between the germline ends. CDR3: CATLVRAGTEAFF. CDR3 nucleotide sequence: TGTGCCACCCTAGTGAGGGCCGGCACTGAAGCTTTCTTT.

This clonotype has just a few counts. This chain connects TRBV5-1 to TRBJ2-1; 8 nucleotides align to TRBD2. The junction had 18 bases not matched to a gene; V was cut back by 1 base and J by 0 bases. The CDR3 covers 21 residues. In germline, CDR1 is SGHRS, CDR2 YFSETQ. This chain's CDR3 is CASSLNLASGSPTSSYNEQFF. CDR3 coding DNA: TGCGCCAGCAGCTTGAACTTGGCTAGCGGGTCGCCCACAAGCTCCTACAATGAGCAGTTCTTC.

This clonotype occurred a few times. The rearrangement links TRBV10-1 to TRBJ2-1; tentatively, D is TRBD2 (5 bases). The V gene lost 5 bases and the J gene lost 8 bases, with 13 bases spanning the gap. CDR3 length: 13 amino acids. Per the germline V gene, CDR1 is WNHNN and CDR2 is SYGVQD (reference sequence). The CDR3 protein is CASSSVPGDEQFF. The DNA of the CDR3 is TGCGCCAGCAGTTCGGTCCCCGGGGATGAGCAGTTCTTC.

V usage is TRBV20-1 and J usage is TRBJ2-6; no clear D gene. Trimming took 4 bases from V and 0 from J, leaving 1 base between them. The CDR3 is made up of 12 amino acids. Germline CDR1 and CDR2: DFQATT and SNEGSKA (reference sequence). CDR3 in DNA: TGCAGTGCTACCTCTGGGGCCAACGTCCTGACTTTC. This codes for CSATSGANVLTF.